The 15 T cell receptor beta chains given below trace back to one sample, sequenced in a study of cytomegalovirus exposure and HLA in healthy donors. PCR involved 60 Vbeta and 13 Jbeta primers. Assay: immunoSEQ multiplex PCR; the TCRdb copy retains only in-frame clones and omits some. In the table there are under 150,000 clones, about two thirds of which are singletons. The specimen sequenced was PBMCs. The receptors stem from a middle-aged man in good health and CMV-seropositive.

As concerns this clone: Relative to the germline gene, one junction end is altered; a read error may explain this. The chain uses TRBV7-9 and TRBJ2-7; 7 bases align to TRBD2. In germline, CDR1 is SEHNR, CDR2 FQNEAQ (reference sequence). The CDR3 has 12 amino acids. This chain's CDR3 is CSSSFAGTTEYF. The CDR3 nucleotides read TGTTCCAGCAGCTTCGCCGGGACTACGGAGTACTTC.

Worth noting for this clone: Other nucleotide sequences in the sample specify the same CDR3. This chain uses TRBV18 with TRBJ2-7; D is possibly TRBD1 (6 bases). The CDR3 loop spans 13 amino acids. Germline assignment: CDR1 KGHSH and CDR2 LQKENI. Trimming removed 6 bases at V and 3 bases at J, with 12 bases between. CDR3 bases: TGTGCCAGCTCCCCGGGACAACACTACGAGCAGTACTTC. Translation: CASSPGQHYEQYF. Complete variable domain (other parts from reference TRBV18 and TRBJ2-7): NAGVMQNPRHLVRRRGQEARLRCSPMKGHSHVYWYRQLPEEGLKFMVYLQKENIIDESGMPKERFSAEFPKEGPSILRIQQVVRGDSAAYFCASSPGQHYEQYFGPGTRLTVT.

The rearrangement joins TRBV10-2 to TRBJ2-3; 14 bases are a match to TRBD2. CDR1 WSHSY and CDR2 SAAADI come from the germline V gene. Losses at the gene ends were 3 bases for V and 5 bases for J; bases not matched to a gene: 4. The CDR3 sequence is 16 residues long. The CDR3 loop reads CASSEGTSGGGDTQYF. The CDR3 coding sequence is TGCGCCAGCAGTGAAGGGACTAGCGGGGGTGGAGATACGCAGTATTTT.

The chain links TRBV7-3 to TRBJ2-3; D is perhaps TRBD2 (6 bases). V was trimmed by 3 bases and J by 0 bases, leaving 10 bases between them. There are 15 residues in the CDR3. Germline V CDR1 and CDR2: SGHTA, FQGTGA. CDR3: CASSFRAGSTDTQYF. CDR3 coding DNA: TGTGCCAGCAGCTTTCGAGCGGGTAGCACAGATACGCAGTATTTT. The variable domain in full, completed from reference TRBV7-3 and TRBJ2-3, reads GAGVSQTPSNKVTEKGKYVELRCDPISGHTALYWYRQSLGQGPEFLIYFQGTGAADDSGLPNDRFFAVRPEGSVSTLKIQRTERGDSAVYLCASSFRAGSTDTQYFGPGTRLTVL.

The chain joins TRBV18 to TRBJ2-7; tentative D call: TRBD2 (5 bases). Germline V gives CDR1 KGHSH, CDR2 LQKENI. V was cut by 2 bases and J by 7 bases, with 9 bases left in between. The CDR3 has 12 amino acids. The CDR3 DNA is TGTGCCAGCTCACCAATAACGGGAGAGCAGTACTTC. Translated: CASSPITGEQYF.

V and J are TRBV25-1 and TRBJ1-1; possibly TRBD1 for D (5 bases). This CDR3 has 16 residues. Trimming left V 5 bases short and J 1 base short, with 17 bases between. Germline V gene lookup returns CDR1 MGHDK and CDR2 SYGVNS. For the CDR3, the DNA is TGTGCCAGCAGTCCGATTTTGTTCGGACAGAACACTGAAGCTTTCTTT. Encoded protein: CASSPILFGQNTEAFF.

This clone was recorded a few times. This chain uses TRBV9 with TRBJ1-2; 9 nucleotides match TRBD1. Germline V gene data show CDR1 as SGDLS and CDR2 as YYNGEE. Trimming at V came to 7 bases and at J to 8 bases, leaving 12 bases not matched to a gene. This CDR3 spans 14 amino acids. The CDR3 DNA reads as TGTGCCAGCCGCCGTGAGGATACAGGGGGCGGCTACACCTTC. Protein sequence: CASRREDTGGGYTF.

In nucleotides, the CDR3 is TGTGCCAGCAAGGGAGTAAGTGAGCAGTTCTTC. Translating it yields CASKGVSEQFF. The gene calls are TRBV2 and TRBJ2-1; D may be TRBD2 (5 bases). Germline CDR1 is SNHLY and CDR2 is FYNNEI. CDR3 length: 11 amino acids. V gave up 7 bases and J gave up 9 bases, with 10 bases separating them. The full variable domain, its missing parts supplied by reference TRBV2 and TRBJ2-1, is EPEVTQTPSHQVTQMGQEVILRCVPISNHLYFYWYRQILGQKVEFLVSFYNNEISEKSEIFDDQFSVERPDGSNFTLKIRSTKLEDSAMYFCASKGVSEQFFGPGTRLTVL.

The chain couples TRBV4-1 to TRBJ2-7, with 9 positions matching TRBD1. J lost 3 bases, V lost 4 bases, and 4 bases had no gene match. The CDR3 length is 14 residues. CDR1 is MGHRA and CDR2 is YSYEKL in the germline V gene. CDR3 amino acids: CASSLLGQGYEQYF. The CDR3 DNA follows: TGCGCCAGCAGCCTGCTGGGACAGGGCTACGAGCAGTACTTC.

This clone was counted once. The J gene is TRBJ2-2, the V gene TRBV19; D is unresolved. V was trimmed by 7 bases and J by 3 bases, leaving 12 bases between them. Germline CDR1 is LNHDA and CDR2 is SQIVND (reference sequence). This CDR3 contains 14 residues. The CDR3 loop is CASKATRDTGELFF. The CDR3 DNA is TGTGCCAGTAAGGCAACCCGGGACACCGGGGAGCTGTTTTTT. Supplemented by reference TRBV19 and TRBJ2-2, the full variable domain reads DGGITQSPKYLFRKEGQNVTLSCEQNLNHDAMYWYRQDPGQGLRLIYYSQIVNDFQKGDIAEGYSVSREKKESFPLTVTSAQKNPTAFYLCASKATRDTGELFFGEGSRLTVL.

This chain uses TRBV6-4 with TRBJ1-1, with D tentatively TRBD1 (6 bases). CDR3 length: 15 amino acids. V was clipped by 3 bases and J by 4 bases, with 15 bases between them. Per germline, CDR1 MRHNA and CDR2 SNTAGT. The CDR3 nucleotides read TGTGCCAGCAGTGAAAGGGGACACGAGGCCACTGAAGCTTTCTTT. Protein: CASSERGHEATEAFF.

This clone was detected once. The rearrangement joins TRBV18 to TRBJ2-3; 7 bases line up with TRBD2. Germline CDR1 reads KGHSH; CDR2 reads LQKENI. The CDR3 runs to 14 residues. V shed 5 bases and J 2 bases; nucleotides not matched to a gene: 4. DNA of the CDR3: TGTGCCAGCTCATCCCGGGACTACACAGATACGCAGTATTTT. Its protein product is CASSSRDYTDTQYF. Variable domain in full (rest from reference TRBV18 and TRBJ2-3): NAGVMQNPRHLVRRRGQEARLRCSPMKGHSHVYWYRQLPEEGLKFMVYLQKENIIDESGMPKERFSAEFPKEGPSILRIQQVVRGDSAAYFCASSSRDYTDTQYFGPGTRLTVL.

The gene calls are TRBV18 and TRBJ1-1; no firm D call. Germline CDR1 and CDR2: KGHSH and LQKENI. V was shortened by 7 bases and J by 1 base, with 10 bases between the two germline ends. There are 13 residues in the CDR3. DNA of the CDR3: TGTGCCAGCTGTTGGGCCGAGAACACTGAAGCTTTCTTT. This gives the protein CASCWAENTEAFF.

The chain combines TRBV5-1 with TRBJ1-4; 7 bases fit TRBD1. The CDR3 runs to 15 residues. In germline, CDR1 is SGHRS, CDR2 YFSETQ. The J segment lost 3 bases and the V segment lost 3 bases, leaving 5 bases of the junction unmatched. In nucleotides, the CDR3 is TGCGCCAGCAGCTCCCGGACAGGCCCTAATGAAAAACTGTTTTTT. Translating it yields CASSSRTGPNEKLFF.

This clone was counted a single time. The chain employs TRBV5-1 and TRBJ2-7, with TRBD2 matching over 7 bases. The CDR3 is made up of 15 amino acids. CDR1 SGHRS and CDR2 YFSETQ come from the germline V gene. The trim removed 0 bases at V and 6 bases at J, leaving 9 bases unmatched. Written as DNA, the CDR3 is TGCGCCAGCAGCTTGGCGGCCCTGGTAGCGGGCGAGCAGTACTTC. It yields the protein CASSLAALVAGEQYF. Complete variable domain (other parts from reference TRBV5-1 and TRBJ2-7): KAGVTQTPRYLIKTRGQQVTLSCSPISGHRSVSWYQQTPGQGLQFLFEYFSETQRNKGNFPGRFSGRQFSNSRSEMNVSTLELGDSALYLCASSLAALVAGEQYFGPGTRLTVT.